This passage covers 14 T cell receptor beta chains from one sample sequenced in a study of blood T cells in healthy people across ages (dated by TCRdb to the mid-2010s). Library preparation was by 5' RACE. TCRdb records Illumina HiSeq 2500 as the sequencer. A second roughly 6 to 12 cycle PCR used a sample-barcoded 5' primer and a J-beta primer mix. Starting from the raw public reads, TCRdb applied fastp trimming at Q25, assembled clones with MiXCR and retained in-frame beta chains. Rows are unified per CDR3 protein, each entry keeping the most common DNA and genes. The sample table shows about 970,000 distinct CDR3 sequences, and about 53% are seen once. 20% to 25% of the sample rests with the top ten. The sample consisted of blood. These TCRs come from a woman aged 60-75 years in good health.

V is TRBV4-2 and J is TRBJ2-1; the match to TRBD1 covers 11 bases. CDR1 and CDR2 (germline): LGHNA, YNFKEQ. The CDR3 loop spans 16 amino acids. V lost 1 base and J lost 7; bases outside the gene matches: 6. CDR3: CASSQVRDRGGNEQFF. In DNA form, the CDR3 reads TGTGCCAGCAGCCAAGTTAGGGACAGGGGGGGGAATGAGCAGTTCTTC.

This clonotype was counted between two and nine times. The chain links TRBV11-2 to TRBJ2-1, with D possibly being TRBD2 (5 bases). The CDR3 is made up of 15 amino acids. Trimming removed 5 bases from V and 0 bases from J, with 11 bases in between. CDR1 is SGHAT, CDR2 FQNNGV, per germline. CDR3 sequence (DNA): TGTGCCAGCAGCACCCGACTAAGCTCCTACAATGAGCAGTTCTTC. Translated, it gives CASSTRLSSYNEQFF.

This chain uses TRBV14 with TRBJ2-2; tentatively, D is TRBD1 or TRBD2 (5 bases each). This CDR3 comprises 20 residues. Germline CDR1 is SGHDN and CDR2 is FVKESK. V was shortened by 4 bases and J by 2 bases, with 26 bases between the two germline ends. The CDR3 protein is CASSRPTVWGTHPNTGELFF. The CDR3, as DNA: TGTGCCAGCAGCCGTCCCACCGTGTGGGGGACCCACCCTAACACCGGGGAGCTGTTTTTT. Looking up the rest from reference TRBV14 and TRBJ2-2 gives the full variable domain: EAGVTQFPSHSVIEKGQTVTLRCDPISGHDNLYWYRRVMGKEIKFLLHFVKESKQDESGMPNNRFLAERTGGTYSTLKVQPAELEDSGVYFCASSRPTVWGTHPNTGELFFGEGSRLTVL.

As to this clonotype: The junction does not match germline at one end; this may be a read error. The genes are TRBV3-1 and TRBJ1-3, with 7 bases matching TRBD1. The CDR3 length is 17 residues. CDR1 LGHDT and CDR2 YNNKEL come from the germline V gene (reference sequence). CDR3 loop: CASSQGGGITSGDTIYF. The CDR3 region has the DNA TGTGCCAGCAGCCAAGGAGGGGGCATTACCTCTGGAGACACCATATATTTT.

This chain joins TRBV24-1 and TRBJ1-5; unclear D gene. The CDR3 is made up of 13 amino acids. Trimming pared 8 bases from V and 7 bases from J, leaving 14 bases between. Germline loops: CDR1 KGHDR, CDR2 SFDVKD. CDR3 DNA sequence: TGTGCCACCACCGACTCGGGCGGGCAGCCCCAGCATTTT. Amino acids: CATTDSGGQPQHF.

The genes are TRBV7-6 and TRBJ2-1; no clear D gene. CDR1 SGHVS and CDR2 FNYEAQ come from the germline V gene. This CDR3 region has 13 residues. The V and J ends lost 5 bases and 10 bases respectively, with 15 bases between them. The CDR3 here is CASSGPSIGEQFF. CDR3 DNA sequence: TGTGCCAGCAGCGGACCGTCAATCGGCGAGCAGTTCTTC.

This clonotype turned up a few times. This chain uses TRBV6-1 with TRBJ2-4; 9 bases fit TRBD2. This CDR3 region has 15 residues. The ends lost 4 bases at V and 13 bases at J; junction bases unmatched: 14. Germline values: CDR1 MNHNS, CDR2 SASEGT. CDR3 in DNA: TGTGCCAGCAGTGGGAATAGCGGGAGTGTTTATGGGCAGTACTTC. Translation: CASSGNSGSVYGQYF.

The chain couples TRBV20-1 to TRBJ2-1, with TRBD2 identical over 9 bases. The CDR3 totals 15 residues. With 6 bases clipped from V and 3 bases from J, the junction kept 9 bases outside the gene matches. Germline V gives CDR1 DFQATT, CDR2 SNEGSKA (reference sequence). This CDR3 is CSARRLADYYNEQFF. CDR3 nucleotide sequence: TGCAGTGCCCGCAGACTAGCGGATTACTACAATGAGCAGTTCTTC.

The J gene is TRBJ1-4, the V gene TRBV6-5, with TRBD1 matching over 9 bases. The CDR3 runs to 16 residues. Germline assignment: CDR1 MNHEY and CDR2 SVGAGI. The ends lost 8 bases at V and 8 bases at J; junction bases unmatched: 15. This chain's CDR3 is CASGTVMGTGNEKLFF. DNA for the CDR3: TGTGCCAGCGGTACGGTGATGGGGACAGGGAACGAAAAACTGTTTTTT.

The rearrangement joins TRBV4-1 to TRBJ2-3; D ambiguous. V was clipped by 0 bases and J by 2 bases, with 12 bases between them. The V gene's germline CDR1 is MGHRA and CDR2 YSYEKL. CDR3 length: 16 residues. The CDR3 is CASSQEAWASTDTQYF. The CDR3 DNA follows: TGCGCCAGCAGCCAAGAAGCGTGGGCCTCCACAGATACGCAGTATTTT.

The chain has TRBV6-6 and TRBJ1-5; possible D gene TRBD1, 5 bases. Germline V CDR1 and CDR2: MNHNY, SVGAGI (reference sequence). The CDR3 is made up of 16 amino acids. V was clipped by 7 bases and J by 0 bases, with 16 bases between them. The CDR3 loop reads CASTPRVGGSNQPQHF. In nucleotides, the CDR3 is TGTGCCAGCACCCCCAGGGTAGGAGGTAGCAATCAGCCCCAGCATTTT.

The sample holds a few counts of this clonotype. The genes are TRBV28 and TRBJ1-1, with a tentative D call TRBD1 (6 bases). Looked up from germline, CDR1 is MDHEN and CDR2 is SYDVKM. The germline V and J ends were trimmed by 3 bases and 4 bases, with 18 bases remaining between them. CDR3 size: 16 residues. CDR3 region: CASSFPRGAAGTEAFF. CDR3 bases: TGTGCCAGCAGTTTTCCTAGGGGGGCGGCGGGCACTGAAGCTTTCTTT. Variable domain in full (rest from reference TRBV28 and TRBJ1-1): DVKVTQSSRYLVKRTGEKVFLECVQDMDHENMFWYRQDPGLGLRLIYFSYDVKMKEKGDIPEGYSVSREKKERFSLILESASTNQTSMYLCASSFPRGAAGTEAFFGQGTRLTVV.

The rearrangement uses TRBV4-1 and TRBJ1-2; the match to TRBD1 covers 8 bases. Losses at the gene ends were 4 bases for V and 4 bases for J; bases not matched to a gene: 11. This CDR3 has 16 amino acids. CDR1 MGHRA and CDR2 YSYEKL come from the germline V gene. CDR3 region: CASSLGQGAYGYGYTF. DNA for the CDR3: TGCGCCAGCAGCCTCGGACAGGGAGCTTATGGCTATGGCTACACCTTC.

The chain joins TRBV7-3 to TRBJ1-2, with D perhaps TRBD1 (6 bases). Germline V gene lookup returns CDR1 SGHTA and CDR2 FQGTGA. The germline V and J ends were trimmed by 7 bases and 0 bases, with 12 bases remaining between them. The CDR3 totals 14 residues. The CDR3 is CASNQDRANYGYTF. CDR3 sequence (DNA): TGTGCCAGCAACCAGGACAGAGCTAACTATGGCTACACCTTC.